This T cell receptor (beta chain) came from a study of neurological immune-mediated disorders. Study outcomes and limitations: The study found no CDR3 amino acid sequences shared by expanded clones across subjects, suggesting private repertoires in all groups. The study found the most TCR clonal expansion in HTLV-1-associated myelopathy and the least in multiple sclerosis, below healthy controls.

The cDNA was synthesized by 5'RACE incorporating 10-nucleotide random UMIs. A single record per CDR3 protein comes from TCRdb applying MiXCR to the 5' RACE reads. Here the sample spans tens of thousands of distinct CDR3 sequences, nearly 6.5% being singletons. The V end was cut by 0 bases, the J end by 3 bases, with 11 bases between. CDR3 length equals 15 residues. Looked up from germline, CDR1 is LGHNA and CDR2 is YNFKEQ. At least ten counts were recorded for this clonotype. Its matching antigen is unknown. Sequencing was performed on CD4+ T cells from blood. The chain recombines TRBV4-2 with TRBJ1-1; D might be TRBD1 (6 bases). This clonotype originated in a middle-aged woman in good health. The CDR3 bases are TGTGCCAGCAGCCAAGATAGGGGGAGTTACACTGAAGCTTTCTTT. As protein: CASSQDRGSYTEAFF.